These 7 T cell receptor beta chains were sequenced from one sample in a study of blood T cell repertoires in COVID-19. Data came from immunoSEQ multiplex PCR; TCRdb stores just in-frame clones and leaves some out. The sample yields about 200,000 clones, 70% to 90% seen once. The sequenced material came from peripheral blood. Every receptor here comes from a person aged 65-85 years with COVID-19, enrolled during active disease.

This rearrangement joins TRBV2 to TRBJ1-2; perhaps TRBD1 as D (5 bases). CDR1 SNHLY and CDR2 FYNNEI come from the germline V gene. Trimming removed 2 bases at V and 8 bases at J, with 12 bases between. The CDR3 runs to 13 residues. CDR3: CASSEFDRRGYTF. The CDR3 nucleotides read TGTGCCAGCAGTGAATTTGACAGACGGGGCTACACCTTC. The variable domain in full, with the rest retrieved from reference TRBV2 and TRBJ1-2, is EPEVTQTPSHQVTQMGQEVILRCVPISNHLYFYWYRQILGQKVEFLVSFYNNEISEKSEIFDDQFSVERPDGSNFTLKIRSTKLEDSAMYFCASSEFDRRGYTFGSGTRLTVV.

The rearrangement joins TRBV10-3 to TRBJ1-1, with unresolved D. The CDR3 totals 14 residues. Deletions cut 6 bases from V and 5 bases from J, with 16 bases between. Germline CDR1 is ENHRY and CDR2 is SYGVKD. The chain's CDR3 is CAISGVGAGTEAFF. The CDR3 DNA sequence: TGTGCCATCAGCGGGGTGGGCGCGGGGACTGAAGCTTTCTTT.

The chain employs TRBV18 and TRBJ2-5, with 8 bases aligning to TRBD1. Germline V gene lookup returns CDR1 KGHSH and CDR2 LQKENI. The CDR3 runs to 13 residues. The J segment lost 4 bases and the V segment lost 3 bases, leaving 1 base of the junction unmatched. CDR3 DNA sequence: TGTGCCAGCTCACCCGGACAGGGAGAGACCCAGTACTTC. This sequence encodes CASSPGQGETQYF.

Comments on this clone: Germline and junction disagree at one end, which may indicate a read error. The V and J genes are TRBV7-9 and TRBJ2-1; the match to TRBD2 covers 9 bases. The germline V gene has CDR1 SEHNR and CDR2 FQNEAQ (reference sequence). The CDR3 spans 16 residues. In DNA, the CDR3 is TGTGCCAGCAACTTACCGGGACTAGCAGAACACAATGAGCAGTTCTTC. Its protein product is CASNLPGLAEHNEQFF.

This clone was seen more than once but under ten times. The DNA of the CDR3 is TGTGCCAGCAGCTTGGGCCCACCTGACAGCTACGAGCAGTACTTC. It codes for CASSLGPPDSYEQYF. The chain combines TRBV5-4 with TRBJ2-7; D perhaps matches TRBD1 (5 bases). Germline CDR1 reads SGHNT; CDR2 reads YYREEE (reference sequence). This CDR3 region has 15 residues. The ends were cut back, 0 bases at V and 3 bases at J, with 13 bases in the middle.

The J gene is TRBJ1-1, the V gene TRBV28, with 9 bases fitting TRBD1. The length of the CDR3 is 16 residues. V gave up 6 bases and J gave up 3 bases; unmatched junction bases: 11. The germline gives CDR1 MDHEN, CDR2 SYDVKM. The CDR3 sequence is CASSRLPGQGYTEAFF. In DNA, the CDR3 is TGTGCCAGCAGCAGACTTCCGGGACAGGGTTACACTGAAGCTTTCTTT.

This sequence joins TRBV6-6 and TRBJ1-5, with D uncertain. Germline V gene sequence: CDR1 MNHNY, CDR2 SVGAGI (reference sequence). V was cut by 2 bases and J by 3 bases, with 8 bases left in between. CDR3 length equals 14 residues. The DNA of the CDR3 is TGTGCCAGCAGTTACGGTCAGAACAATCAGCCCCAGCATTTT. It is translated as CASSYGQNNQPQHF.